Listed here are 15 T cell receptor beta chains from one sample, sequenced in a study of CD8 T cells in ankylosing spondylitis. TCRdb re-called the 5' RACE reads through MiXCR, storing one row per CDR3 protein. The sample carries about 90,000 distinct CDR3 sequences, roughly 8.5% recorded once. Study results and limitations: It appeared that ankylosing spondylitis blood was characterized by a TCR beta motif of fewer than 10 highly homologous variants.

Their recognized antigens are unknown. The specimen sequenced was blood, either unsorted or a sorted T cell fraction (not recorded which). These TCRs come from a male donor with ankylosing spondylitis.

The J gene is TRBJ2-2, the V gene TRBV6-2 or TRBV6-3; possibly TRBD1 for D (6 bases). The V and J ends lost 8 bases and 6 bases respectively, with 16 bases between them. This CDR3 is built from 14 residues. Germline-derived CDR1 and CDR2 are MNHEY and SVGEGT. The CDR3, as DNA: TGTGCCAGCGCCCGGGCAGGGGACCCCGGGGAGCTGTTTTTT. Translating it yields CASARAGDPGELFF.

This clonotype has just a few counts. The rearrangement joins TRBV27 to TRBJ2-3; the D is unclear. CDR3 length equals 14 residues. The V end lost 5 bases, the J end lost 4 bases, and 13 bases lay between the germline ends. Germline values: CDR1 MNHEY, CDR2 SMNVEV (reference sequence). For the CDR3, the DNA is TGTGCCAGCAGTCCCCCCTCCGGATCAGATACGCAGTATTTT. Its translation: CASSPPSGSDTQYF.

This clonotype has only a few counts. The chain has TRBV27 and TRBJ2-7, with 9 bases identical to TRBD2. Germline-derived CDR1 and CDR2 are MNHEY and SMNVEV (reference sequence). V lost 5 bases and J lost 0; bases outside the gene matches: 8. This CDR3 has 16 amino acids. The CDR3 bases are TGTGCCAGCAGTGCCTCTAGCGGGGAGAGCTCCTACGAGCAGTACTTC. Encoded protein: CASSASSGESSYEQYF.

This clonotype has ten or more counts. This chain links TRBV5-1 with TRBJ2-7, with D perhaps matching TRBD1 or TRBD2 (5 bases each). The germline V gene has CDR1 SGHRS and CDR2 YFSETQ. CDR3 length: 14 residues. V was clipped by 4 bases and J by 2 bases, with 13 bases between them. This chain's CDR3 is CASSPRDGAYEQYF. In nucleotides, the CDR3 is TGCGCCAGCAGCCCCCGGGACGGAGCCTACGAGCAGTACTTC.

This clonotype was seen a few times. The chain employs TRBV6-5 and TRBJ2-5; the match to TRBD2 covers 12 bases. The CDR3 runs to 15 residues. Per the germline V gene, CDR1 is MNHEY and CDR2 is SVGAGI. The V gene end was trimmed by 7 bases and the J gene end by 5 bases; junction bases not matched to a gene: 8. In DNA form, the CDR3 reads TGTGCCAGCACCTTACTAGCGGGAGGCGAGGAGACCCAGTACTTC. This translates into CASTLLAGGEETQYF.

This clonotype turned up a few times. This chain uses TRBV19 with TRBJ2-7; D perhaps matches TRBD2 (6 bases). The germline V gene encodes CDR1 LNHDA and CDR2 SQIVND (reference sequence). The CDR3 consists of 13 residues. V lost 5 bases, J lost 3 bases, and 11 bases lay in between. CDR3 residues: CASSFAGGYEQYV. For the CDR3, the DNA is TGTGCCAGTAGTTTCGCCGGGGGCTACGAGCAGTACGTC.

This clonotype occurred a few times. The V call is TRBV12-5, the J call TRBJ1-5; tentatively, D is TRBD1 (6 bases). The CDR3 totals 14 residues. Germline loops: CDR1 LGHNT, CDR2 FRNRAP. The V end was cut by 6 bases, the J end by 4 bases, with 13 bases between. CDR3 coding DNA: TGTGCTAGTGGCAGGGGTTCTAGAAATCAGCCCCAGCATTTT. Its translation: CASGRGSRNQPQHF.

This clonotype was detected ten times or more. The chain uses TRBV5-6 and TRBJ1-1, with D possibly being TRBD1 (5 bases). CDR1 SGHDT and CDR2 YYEEEE come from the germline V gene. V was shortened by 5 bases and J by 0 bases, with 11 bases between the two germline ends. The length of the CDR3 is 14 residues. CDR3 amino acids: CASRYGAMNTEAFF. DNA of the CDR3: TGTGCCAGCAGGTACGGGGCTATGAACACTGAAGCTTTCTTT.

This clonotype was found many times. CDR3 protein: CASSPRGRSYEQYF. The CDR3 nucleotides are TGTGCCAGCAGCCCTCGCGGAAGGTCCTACGAGCAGTACTTC. The rearrangement links TRBV7-9 to TRBJ2-7; D call uncertain. CDR1 and CDR2 (germline): SEHNR, FQNEAQ (reference sequence). CDR3 length equals 14 residues. Trimming shortened V by 5 bases and J by 1 base, and 12 bases separated the two germline ends.

The rearrangement joins TRBV27 to TRBJ1-6; D gene ambiguous. The germline V and J ends were trimmed by 11 bases and 6 bases, with 5 bases remaining between them. CDR1 and CDR2 (germline): MNHEY, SMNVEV (reference sequence). This CDR3 has 10 amino acids. The CDR3 DNA follows: TGTGCCGAATTTAATTCACCCCTCCACTTT. This sequence encodes CAEFNSPLHF.

This clonotype occurred many times. The chain combines TRBV9 with TRBJ1-5; D gene unclear. Germline V lookup: CDR1 SGDLS, CDR2 YYNGEE. CDR3 length equals 15 residues. The germline V and J ends were trimmed by 0 bases and 4 bases, with 11 bases remaining between them. This CDR3 reads CASSVGRSRNQPQHF. The CDR3 DNA is TGTGCCAGCAGCGTAGGTCGATCCCGGAATCAGCCCCAGCATTTT.

This clonotype has only a few counts. The chain employs TRBV6-5 and TRBJ2-7; D possibly corresponds to TRBD2 (7 bases). The CDR3 runs to 13 residues. V lost 3 bases and J lost 6, with 12 bases in between. Germline CDR1 is MNHEY and CDR2 is SVGAGI. The DNA of the CDR3 is TGTGCCAGCAGTTATCACAGGGAGGGCGAGCAGTACGTC. It codes for CASSYHREGEQYV.

This clonotype has only a few counts. This chain uses TRBV20-1 with TRBJ1-1; 9 nucleotides line up with TRBD1. Germline CDR1 is DFQATT and CDR2 is SNEGSKA (reference sequence). V lost 6 bases, J lost 4 bases, and 3 bases stayed unmatched. The CDR3 extends over 12 amino acids. As DNA, the CDR3 is TGCAGTGCCAAGACAGGGGGCACTGAAGCTTTCTTT. Translating it yields CSAKTGGTEAFF.

The chain couples TRBV29-1 to TRBJ2-1, with TRBD2 as a possible D gene (7 bases). Germline lookup yields CDR1 SQVTM and CDR2 ANQGSEA. This CDR3 region has 17 residues. V was pared by 4 bases and J by 4 bases, with 23 bases between. As DNA, the CDR3 is TGCAGCGTTGTGGGGGGGCGTGGGAGCTCACTTTACAATGAGCAGTTCTTC. Translated, it gives CSVVGGRGSSLYNEQFF.

This clonotype was recorded a few times. This chain joins TRBV5-6 and TRBJ2-7; D gene ambiguous. V lost 3 bases and J 6 bases, leaving 10 bases between the germline ends. This CDR3 region has 12 residues. Germline V lookup: CDR1 SGHDT, CDR2 YYEEEE. The CDR3 coding sequence is TGTGCCAGCAGCTGGACCCTGGGCGAGCAGTACGTC. Protein sequence: CASSWTLGEQYV.